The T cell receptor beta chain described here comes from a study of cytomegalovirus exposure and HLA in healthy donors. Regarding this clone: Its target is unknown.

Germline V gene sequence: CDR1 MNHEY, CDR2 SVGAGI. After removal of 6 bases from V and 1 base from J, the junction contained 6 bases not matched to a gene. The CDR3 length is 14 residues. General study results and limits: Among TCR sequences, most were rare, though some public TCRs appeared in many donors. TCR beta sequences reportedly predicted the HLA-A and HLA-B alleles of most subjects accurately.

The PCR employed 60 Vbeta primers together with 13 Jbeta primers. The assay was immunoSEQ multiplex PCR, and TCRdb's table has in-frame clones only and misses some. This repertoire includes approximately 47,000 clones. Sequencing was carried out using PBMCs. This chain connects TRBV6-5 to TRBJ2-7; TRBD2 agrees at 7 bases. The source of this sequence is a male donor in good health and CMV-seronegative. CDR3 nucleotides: TGTGCCAGCAGCCCTGGGGGGGGGTCCTACGAGCAGTACTTC. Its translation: CASSPGGGSYEQYF.